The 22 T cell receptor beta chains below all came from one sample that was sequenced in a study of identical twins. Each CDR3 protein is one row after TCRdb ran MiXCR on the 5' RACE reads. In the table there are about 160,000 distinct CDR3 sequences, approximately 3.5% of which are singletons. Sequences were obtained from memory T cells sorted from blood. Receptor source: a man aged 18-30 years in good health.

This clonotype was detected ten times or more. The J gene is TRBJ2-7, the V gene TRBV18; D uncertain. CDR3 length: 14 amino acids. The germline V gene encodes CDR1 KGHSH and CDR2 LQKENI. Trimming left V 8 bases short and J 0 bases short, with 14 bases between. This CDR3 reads CASTGSRSSYEQYV. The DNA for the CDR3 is TGTGCCAGCACTGGTTCCAGAAGCTCCTACGAGCAGTACGTC.

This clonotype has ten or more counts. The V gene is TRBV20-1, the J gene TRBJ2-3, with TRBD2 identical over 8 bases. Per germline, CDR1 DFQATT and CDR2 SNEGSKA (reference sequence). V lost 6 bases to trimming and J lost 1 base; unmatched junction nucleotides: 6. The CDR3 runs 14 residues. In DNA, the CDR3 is TGCAGTGCAGATACGGGGGGGGGCACAGATACGCAGTATTTT. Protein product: CSADTGGGTDTQYF.

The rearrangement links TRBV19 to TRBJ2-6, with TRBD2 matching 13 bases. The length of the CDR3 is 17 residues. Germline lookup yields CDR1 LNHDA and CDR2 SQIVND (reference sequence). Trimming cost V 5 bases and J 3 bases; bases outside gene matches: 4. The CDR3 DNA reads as TGTGCCAGTAGTCCGGGACTAGCGGGATATGGGGCCAACGTCCTGACTTTC. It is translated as CASSPGLAGYGANVLTF.

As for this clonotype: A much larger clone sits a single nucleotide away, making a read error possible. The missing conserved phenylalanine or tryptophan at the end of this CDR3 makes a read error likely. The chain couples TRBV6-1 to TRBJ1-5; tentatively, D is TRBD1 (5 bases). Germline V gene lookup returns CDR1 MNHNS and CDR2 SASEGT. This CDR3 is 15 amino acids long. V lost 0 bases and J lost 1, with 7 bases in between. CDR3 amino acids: CASSEAGGSNQPQHY. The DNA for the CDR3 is TGTGCCAGCAGTGAAGCGGGGGGAAGCAATCAGCCCCAGCATTAT.

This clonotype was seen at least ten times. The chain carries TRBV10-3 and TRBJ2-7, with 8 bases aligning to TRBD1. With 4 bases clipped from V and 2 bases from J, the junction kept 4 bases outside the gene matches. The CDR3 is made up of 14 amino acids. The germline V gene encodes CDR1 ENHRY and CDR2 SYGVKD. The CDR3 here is CAISVDRGPYEQYF. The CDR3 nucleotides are TGTGCCATCAGTGTAGACAGGGGCCCCTACGAGCAGTACTTC.

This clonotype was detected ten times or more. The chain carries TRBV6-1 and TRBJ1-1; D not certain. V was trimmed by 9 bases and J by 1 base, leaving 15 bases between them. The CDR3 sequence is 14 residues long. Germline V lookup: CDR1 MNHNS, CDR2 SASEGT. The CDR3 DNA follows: TGTGCCAGTAAAAGGCGAGCTCGGAACACTGAAGCTTTCTTT. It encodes CASKRRARNTEAFF.

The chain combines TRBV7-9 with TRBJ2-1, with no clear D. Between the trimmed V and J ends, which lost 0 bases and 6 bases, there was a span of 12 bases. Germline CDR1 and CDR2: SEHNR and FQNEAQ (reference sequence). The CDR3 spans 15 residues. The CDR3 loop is CASSLAVGPSNEQFF. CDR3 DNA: TGTGCCAGCAGCTTAGCAGTAGGGCCGTCCAATGAGCAGTTCTTC.

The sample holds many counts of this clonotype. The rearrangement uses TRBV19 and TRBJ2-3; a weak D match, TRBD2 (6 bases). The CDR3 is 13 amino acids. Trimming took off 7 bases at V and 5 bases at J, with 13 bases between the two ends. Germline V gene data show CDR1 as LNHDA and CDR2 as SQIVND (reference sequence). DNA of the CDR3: TGTGCCAGTACTTTTGGGCGGGAAGATACGCAGTATTTT. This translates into CASTFGREDTQYF.

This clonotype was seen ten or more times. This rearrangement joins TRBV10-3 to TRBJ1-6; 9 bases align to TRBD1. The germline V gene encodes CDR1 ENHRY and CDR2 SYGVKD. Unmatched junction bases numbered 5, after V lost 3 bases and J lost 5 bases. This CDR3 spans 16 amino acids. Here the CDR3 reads CAISEFGQGNNSPLHF. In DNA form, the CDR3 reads TGTGCCATCAGTGAATTCGGACAGGGGAATAATTCACCCCTCCACTTT.

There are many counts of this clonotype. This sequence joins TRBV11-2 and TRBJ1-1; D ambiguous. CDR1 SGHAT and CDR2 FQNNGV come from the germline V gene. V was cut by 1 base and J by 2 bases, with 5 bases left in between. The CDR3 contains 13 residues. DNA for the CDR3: TGTGCCAGCAGCTTAGTGATAAACACTGAAGCTTTCTTT. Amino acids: CASSLVINTEAFF.

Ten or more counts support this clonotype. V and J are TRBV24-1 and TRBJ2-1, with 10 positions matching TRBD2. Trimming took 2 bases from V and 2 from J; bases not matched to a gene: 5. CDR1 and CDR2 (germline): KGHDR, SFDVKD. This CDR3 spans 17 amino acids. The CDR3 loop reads CATSDSGLAAPYNEQFF. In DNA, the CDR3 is TGTGCCACCAGTGATTCAGGACTAGCGGCGCCCTACAATGAGCAGTTCTTC.

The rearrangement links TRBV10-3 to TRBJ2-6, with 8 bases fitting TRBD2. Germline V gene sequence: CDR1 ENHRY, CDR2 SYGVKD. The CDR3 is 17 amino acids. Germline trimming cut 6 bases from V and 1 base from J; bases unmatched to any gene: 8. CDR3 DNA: TGTGCCATCAGGTCTAGCGGGTCGGGATCTGGGGCCAACGTCCTGACTTTC. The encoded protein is CAIRSSGSGSGANVLTF.

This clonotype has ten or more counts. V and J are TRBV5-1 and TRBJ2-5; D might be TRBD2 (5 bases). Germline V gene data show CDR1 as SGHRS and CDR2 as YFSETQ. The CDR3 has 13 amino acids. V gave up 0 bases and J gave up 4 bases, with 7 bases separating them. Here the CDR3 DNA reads TGCGCCAGCAGCTTGGGGACTGGAGAGACCCAGTACTTC. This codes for CASSLGTGETQYF.

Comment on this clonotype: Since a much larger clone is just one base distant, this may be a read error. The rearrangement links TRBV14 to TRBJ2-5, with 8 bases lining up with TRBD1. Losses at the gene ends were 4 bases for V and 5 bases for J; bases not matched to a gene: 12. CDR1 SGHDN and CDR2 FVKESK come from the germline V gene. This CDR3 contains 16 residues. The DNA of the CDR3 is TGTGCCAGCAGCCGCCACGCCGGGACAGGACTTGAGACCCAGTACTTC. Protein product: CASSRHAGTGLETQYF.

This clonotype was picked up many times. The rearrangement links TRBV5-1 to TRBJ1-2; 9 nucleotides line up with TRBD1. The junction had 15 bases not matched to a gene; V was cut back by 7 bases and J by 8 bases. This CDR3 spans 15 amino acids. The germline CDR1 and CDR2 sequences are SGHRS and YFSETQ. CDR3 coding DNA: TGCGCCAGCCACACGTCATGGCGGGACAGGGTGGGCTACACCTTC. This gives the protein CASHTSWRDRVGYTF.

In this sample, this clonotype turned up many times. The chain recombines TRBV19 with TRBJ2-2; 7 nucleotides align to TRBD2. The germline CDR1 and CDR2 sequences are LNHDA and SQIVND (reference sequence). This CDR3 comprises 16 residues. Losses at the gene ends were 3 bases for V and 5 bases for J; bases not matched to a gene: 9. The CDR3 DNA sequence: TGTGCCAGTAGTATTAAGCGGGGAGTTGGAACCGGGGAGCTGTTTTTT. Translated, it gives CASSIKRGVGTGELFF.

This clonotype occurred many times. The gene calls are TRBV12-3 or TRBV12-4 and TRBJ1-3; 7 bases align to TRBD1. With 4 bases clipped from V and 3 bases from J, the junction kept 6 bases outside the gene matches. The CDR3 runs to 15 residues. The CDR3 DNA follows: TGTGCCAGCAGTTCGACGACAGGGCTTGGAAACACCATATATTTT. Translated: CASSSTTGLGNTIYF.

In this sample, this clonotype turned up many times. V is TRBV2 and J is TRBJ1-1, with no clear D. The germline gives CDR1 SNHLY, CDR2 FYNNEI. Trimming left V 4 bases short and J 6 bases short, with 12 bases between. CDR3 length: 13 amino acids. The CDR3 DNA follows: TGTGCCAGCAGTGTACCCGGGATCCCTGAAGCTTTCTTT. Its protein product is CASSVPGIPEAFF.

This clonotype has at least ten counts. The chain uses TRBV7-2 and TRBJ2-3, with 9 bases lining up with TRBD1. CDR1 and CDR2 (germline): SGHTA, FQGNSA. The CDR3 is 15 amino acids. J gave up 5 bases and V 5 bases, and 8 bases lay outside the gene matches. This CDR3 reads CASSRSGQGLDTQYF. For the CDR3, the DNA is TGTGCCAGCAGCCGATCGGGACAGGGTTTAGATACGCAGTATTTT.

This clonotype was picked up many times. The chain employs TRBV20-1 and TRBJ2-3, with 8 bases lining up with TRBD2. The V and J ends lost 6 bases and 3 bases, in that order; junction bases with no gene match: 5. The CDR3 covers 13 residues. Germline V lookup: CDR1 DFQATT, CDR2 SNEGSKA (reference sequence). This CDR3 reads CSAQAGETDTQYF. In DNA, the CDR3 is TGCAGTGCCCAAGCGGGGGAGACAGATACGCAGTATTTT.

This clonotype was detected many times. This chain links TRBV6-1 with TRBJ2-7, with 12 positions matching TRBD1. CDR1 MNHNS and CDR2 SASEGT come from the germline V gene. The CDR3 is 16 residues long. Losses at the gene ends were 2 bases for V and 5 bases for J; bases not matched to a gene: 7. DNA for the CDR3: TGTGCCAGCAGTGAAATGCCGGGACAGGGGGCCCACGAGCAGTACTTC. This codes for CASSEMPGQGAHEQYF.

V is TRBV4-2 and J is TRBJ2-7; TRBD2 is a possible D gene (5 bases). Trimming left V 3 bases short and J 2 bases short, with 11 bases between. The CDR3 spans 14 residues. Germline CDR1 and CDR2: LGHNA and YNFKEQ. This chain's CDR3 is CASSHTTGTYEQYF. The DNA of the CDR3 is TGTGCCAGCAGCCATACGACCGGGACCTACGAGCAGTACTTC.